The T cell receptor (beta chain) under discussion was sequenced for a study of beta chain features in type 1 diabetes. Germline-derived CDR1 and CDR2 are MNHEY and SVGAGI. CDR3 length: 14 residues. V was clipped by 2 bases and J by 6 bases, with 13 bases between them. Expressed TCRB transcripts were sequenced, since all the RNA that had been isolated was reverse transcribed. Sequencing was performed with immunoSEQ multiplex PCR; in TCRdb, only in-frame clones are kept and a portion is missing. The sample records 360,000 or so clones, about 19% being singletons. Material for sequencing was naive CD4+ T cells from blood. The TCR comes from a young woman in good health. The rearrangement joins TRBV6-5 to TRBJ1-2, with D possibly TRBD1 on 6 matching bases. CDR3 region: CASSYRAGANGYTF. For the CDR3, the DNA is TGTGCCAGCAGTTACCGGGCGGGGGCGAATGGCTACACCTTC.